The 30 T cell receptor beta chains below were found in one sample sequenced in a study of early T cells in non-severe SARS-CoV-2 infection. A single record per CDR3 protein comes from TCRdb applying MiXCR to the 5' RACE reads. Of over 50,000 distinct CDR3 sequences in the sample, around 12% are singletons; the top ten hold 2.5% to 3%. The source material was whole blood. These receptors originate from an adult who was a healthcare worker with PCR-confirmed SARS-CoV-2 infection or an uninfected control (not recorded which).

This clonotype was counted ten times or more. The J gene is TRBJ1-1, the V gene TRBV7-2; D may be TRBD1 (5 bases). The germline V gene has CDR1 SGHTA and CDR2 FQGNSA. The CDR3 runs 13 residues. V was cut by 5 bases and J by 11 bases, with 18 bases left in between. In DNA, the CDR3 is TGTGCCAGCAGCCCCCCCTGGGGGAATATGGCTTTCTTT. Translated, it gives CASSPPWGNMAFF.

This clonotype showed up many times. This chain links TRBV10-3 with TRBJ2-7; no definite D call. Trimming stripped 0 bases from V and 2 bases from J, with 5 bases between. CDR3 size: 13 residues. Germline V lookup: CDR1 ENHRY, CDR2 SYGVKD. This CDR3 is CAISESAPYEQYF. CDR3 DNA: TGTGCCATCAGTGAGTCGGCCCCCTACGAGCAGTACTTC.

This clonotype appeared many times. This rearrangement joins TRBV24-1 to TRBJ2-1, with D maybe TRBD1 (6 bases). The CDR3 sequence is 15 residues long. Deletions cut 5 bases from V and 7 bases from J, with 17 bases between. Germline V CDR1 and CDR2: KGHDR, SFDVKD. Here the CDR3 DNA reads TGTGCCACCAGTGCCCTGGCAGGACAGTGGAATGAGCAGTTCTTC. As protein: CATSALAGQWNEQFF.

The CDR3 DNA reads as TGCAGCCCTGCCCAAATAACATCCAGCCCAGATACGCAGTATTTT. As protein: CSPAQITSSPDTQYF. The chain carries TRBV29-1 and TRBJ2-3, with D unclear. Germline CDR1 SQVTM, CDR2 ANQGSEA. The V end was cut by 8 bases, the J end by 4 bases, with 22 bases between. This CDR3 is 15 amino acids long.

This clonotype was recorded many times. The V gene is TRBV11-2, the J gene TRBJ1-6; D is ambiguous. CDR3 size: 16 residues. Germline V gene data show CDR1 as SGHAT and CDR2 as FQNNGV. Trimming left V 0 bases short and J 6 bases short, with 12 bases between. The CDR3 sequence is CASSLDFYARNSPLHF. In DNA form, the CDR3 reads TGTGCCAGCAGCTTAGACTTCTACGCACGTAATTCACCCCTCCACTTT.

This clonotype was picked up many times. V gene TRBV29-1 combines with J gene TRBJ2-2; D may match TRBD1 or TRBD2 (5 bases each). Germline values: CDR1 SQVTM, CDR2 ANQGSEA. Trimming left V 4 bases short and J 4 bases short, with 16 bases between. The CDR3 contains 15 residues. Written as DNA, the CDR3 is TGCAGCGTTGGGTCCGGGGATGGGGGCACCGGGGAGCTGTTTTTT. Translated, it gives CSVGSGDGGTGELFF.

The J gene is TRBJ2-5, the V gene TRBV5-1; TRBD1 is a possible D gene (5 bases). CDR1 and CDR2 (germline): SGHRS, YFSETQ. The CDR3 contains 15 residues. V lost 0 bases, J lost 2 bases, and 11 bases lay in between. The CDR3 sequence: CASSLAPGSQETQYF. The CDR3 DNA follows: TGCGCCAGCAGCTTGGCCCCAGGGTCACAAGAGACCCAGTACTTC.

This clonotype showed up many times. V is TRBV9 and J is TRBJ2-1; D might be TRBD2 (5 bases). V was shortened by 0 bases and J by 5 bases, with 9 bases between the two germline ends. Germline-derived CDR1 and CDR2 are SGDLS and YYNGEE. CDR3 length: 14 residues. In nucleotides, the CDR3 is TGTGCCAGCAGCGTAGGGACTCCACACAATGAGCAGTTCTTC. It is translated as CASSVGTPHNEQFF.

This clonotype was seen ten or more times. This chain links TRBV12-3 or TRBV12-4 with TRBJ2-5, with D possibly called TRBD1 or TRBD2 (5 bases each). The ends were cut back, 6 bases at V and 4 bases at J, with 18 bases in the middle. The CDR3 runs 15 residues. The CDR3 reads CASSPTSRGRETQYF. The CDR3 bases are TGTGCCAGCAGCCCAACTTCCCGGGGCAGAGAGACCCAGTACTTC.

This clonotype was seen repeatedly, ten times or more. V gene TRBV9 combines with J gene TRBJ2-1, with 9 bases identical to TRBD2. V was pared by 4 bases and J by 6 bases, with 14 bases of the junction left unmatched. The CDR3 runs 17 residues. Germline lookup yields CDR1 SGDLS and CDR2 YYNGEE. The CDR3, as DNA: TGTGCCAGCAGCCCCCGGCTAGCGGGAAGAGGGGCCAATGAGCAGTTCTTC. The encoded protein is CASSPRLAGRGANEQFF.

In its sample, this clonotype was seen many times. The V call is TRBV29-1, the J call TRBJ1-6; D not certain. The ends were cut back, 5 bases at V and 3 bases at J, with 8 bases in the middle. CDR3 length equals 13 residues. Germline CDR1 SQVTM, CDR2 ANQGSEA. CDR3 in DNA: TGCAGCGTTCAACAGAGCTATAATTCACCCCTCCACTTT. It specifies CSVQQSYNSPLHF.

This clonotype was counted only a few times. This chain connects TRBV12-3 or TRBV12-4 to TRBJ2-5, with TRBD2 identical over 8 bases. CDR3 length: 16 amino acids. J was trimmed by 9 bases and V by 5 bases; bases with no gene match: 17. The CDR3 loop is CASSPIPLSGSGAQYF. The CDR3, as DNA: TGTGCCAGCAGTCCGATTCCCCTGAGCGGGAGTGGGGCCCAGTACTTC.

V usage is TRBV5-1 and J usage is TRBJ1-5; TRBD1 aligns across 9 bases. The CDR3 extends over 15 amino acids. CDR1 and CDR2 (germline): SGHRS, YFSETQ. With 5 bases clipped from V and 5 bases from J, the junction kept 8 bases outside the gene matches. CDR3 in amino acids: CASSPGTGYDQPQHF. The CDR3 coding sequence is TGCGCCAGCAGTCCCGGGACAGGGTACGATCAGCCCCAGCATTTT.

The chain links TRBV19 to TRBJ2-1; TRBD2 matches at 12 bases. V shed 7 bases, J shed 2 bases, and the junction held 3 bases outside the gene matches. The CDR3 runs 15 residues. Germline CDR1 LNHDA, CDR2 SQIVND (reference sequence). The CDR3 DNA is TGTGCCAGTATGCTAGCGGGAGGGCCCTACAATGAGCAGTTCTTC. Translation: CASMLAGGPYNEQFF. The full variable domain, in which reference TRBV19 and TRBJ2-1 provide the parts outside the CDR3, is DGGITQSPKYLFRKEGQNVTLSCEQNLNHDAMYWYRQDPGQGLRLIYYSQIVNDFQKGDIAEGYSVSREKKESFPLTVTSAQKNPTAFYLCASMLAGGPYNEQFFGPGTRLTVL.

The chain has TRBV11-3 and TRBJ2-7; 10 nucleotides agree with TRBD1. The CDR3 contains 17 residues. Germline V gene data show CDR1 as SGHNT and CDR2 as YENEEA. J gave up 3 bases and V 5 bases, and 13 bases lay outside the gene matches. CDR3 nucleotide sequence: TGTGCCAGCAGCACTAGAGGAGTGACAGGGGGCCTCTACGAGCAGTACTTC. Protein: CASSTRGVTGGLYEQYF.

This clonotype counts as medium-sized. V usage is TRBV28 and J usage is TRBJ2-7; D remains unclear. This CDR3 spans 14 amino acids. CDR1 and CDR2 (germline): MDHEN, SYDVKM. Trimming cost V 2 bases and J 9 bases, with 17 bases left between them. The CDR3 loop is CASSLGDVPRRQYF. As DNA, the CDR3 is TGTGCCAGCAGTTTAGGAGACGTCCCACGTAGGCAGTACTTC.

This rearrangement joins TRBV7-3 to TRBJ1-1, with D possibly matching TRBD1 (6 bases). The V end lost 5 bases, the J end lost 1 base, and 14 bases lay between the germline ends. The V gene's germline CDR1 is SGHTA and CDR2 FQGTGA. The CDR3 runs 15 residues. The chain's CDR3 is CASSQLGASNTEAFF. The CDR3 region has the DNA TGTGCCAGCAGCCAACTGGGGGCCTCGAACACTGAAGCTTTCTTT.

The chain has TRBV10-2 and TRBJ1-2, with D tentatively TRBD1 (5 bases). V was shortened by 0 bases and J by 4 bases, with 9 bases between the two germline ends. Germline lookup yields CDR1 WSHSY and CDR2 SAAADI. The CDR3 contains 14 residues. CDR3 in DNA: TGCGCCAGCAGTGAGTCTGGGGCCTCCTATGGCTACACCTTC. This gives the protein CASSESGASYGYTF.

The sample holds many counts of this clonotype. The chain carries TRBV28 and TRBJ2-1; D is ambiguous. CDR1 MDHEN and CDR2 SYDVKM come from the germline V gene. The CDR3 is made up of 11 amino acids. Trimming left V 3 bases short and J 8 bases short, with 5 bases between. CDR3 DNA: TGTGCCAGCAGTTTTACCCATGAGCAGTTCTTC. Translation: CASSFTHEQFF. The complete variable domain, with remaining parts taken from reference TRBV28 and TRBJ2-1, reads DVKVTQSSRYLVKRTGEKVFLECVQDMDHENMFWYRQDPGLGLRLIYFSYDVKMKEKGDIPEGYSVSREKKERFSLILESASTNQTSMYLCASSFTHEQFFGPGTRLTVL.

This clonotype was found many times. The J gene is TRBJ1-5, the V gene TRBV7-2; a possible D gene is TRBD1 (5 bases). CDR1 SGHTA and CDR2 FQGNSA come from the germline V gene. The CDR3 contains 13 residues. Trimming pared 5 bases from V and 3 bases from J, leaving 8 bases between. The CDR3 reads CASSQGFNQPQHF. CDR3 bases: TGTGCCAGCAGCCAGGGATTCAATCAGCCCCAGCATTTT.

This clonotype was found a few times. The J gene is TRBJ2-5, the V gene TRBV6-5; D may be TRBD2 (6 bases). This CDR3 contains 14 residues. Trimming shortened V by 1 base and J by 3 bases, and 9 bases separated the two germline ends. Looked up from germline, CDR1 is MNHEY and CDR2 is SVGAGI. CDR3 loop: CASSYLGGEETQYF. Written as DNA, the CDR3 is TGTGCCAGCAGTTACTTGGGAGGAGAAGAGACCCAGTACTTC.

This clonotype was picked up many times. The genes are TRBV18 and TRBJ1-1; 8 bases map to TRBD1. The CDR3 runs 14 residues. J gave up 0 bases and V 5 bases, and 2 bases lay outside the gene matches. CDR1 is KGHSH, CDR2 LQKENI, per germline. Here the CDR3 reads CASSSGQVNTEAFF. The CDR3 region has the DNA TGTGCCAGCTCATCGGGACAGGTGAACACTGAAGCTTTCTTT.

This clonotype was seen a handful of times. The chain joins TRBV5-1 to TRBJ1-1, with D perhaps TRBD1 (5 bases). V was pared by 4 bases and J by 7 bases, with 20 bases between. The CDR3 has 15 amino acids. The germline V gene has CDR1 SGHRS and CDR2 YFSETQ. The chain's CDR3 is CASSLASGASFEAFF. CDR3 DNA sequence: TGCGCCAGCAGCCTAGCCTCCGGGGCCTCTTTTGAAGCTTTCTTT.

This clonotype was detected ten times or more. The chain combines TRBV6-5 with TRBJ2-7; the D gene is possibly TRBD2 (6 bases). The V gene's germline CDR1 is MNHEY and CDR2 SVGAGI. V gave up 6 bases and J gave up 2 bases, with 14 bases separating them. This CDR3 region has 14 residues. The DNA of the CDR3 is TGTGCCAGCAGACCTTCGGGGGAGGCCTACGAGCAGTACTTC. It codes for CASRPSGEAYEQYF.

This rearrangement joins TRBV29-1 to TRBJ2-5, with unresolved D. Trimming stripped 2 bases from V and 4 bases from J, with 8 bases between. The CDR3 is made up of 12 amino acids. Germline lookup yields CDR1 SQVTM and CDR2 ANQGSEA. This CDR3 reads CSVEWSVETQYF. CDR3 sequence (DNA): TGCAGCGTTGAATGGTCGGTAGAGACCCAGTACTTC.

This clonotype was seen at least ten times. V gene TRBV24-1 combines with J gene TRBJ1-3; unclear D gene. The CDR3 totals 15 residues. Trimming pared 3 bases from V and 4 bases from J, leaving 12 bases between. The germline gives CDR1 KGHDR, CDR2 SFDVKD. In nucleotides, the CDR3 is TGTGCCACCAGTGATCCAATCGCCTCCGGAAACACCATATATTTT. Encoded protein: CATSDPIASGNTIYF.

This clonotype was seen many times. The chain recombines TRBV12-3 or TRBV12-4 with TRBJ2-2; D gene unclear. The V gene lost 3 bases and the J gene lost 2 bases, with 7 bases spanning the gap. The CDR3 loop spans 14 amino acids. The CDR3 spells CASSFWLNTGELFF. The CDR3 region has the DNA TGTGCCAGCAGTTTTTGGCTCAACACCGGGGAGCTGTTTTTT.

This clonotype showed up just a few times. The chain has TRBV2 and TRBJ2-2; 8 bases fit TRBD1. With V trimmed by 6 bases and J by 0 bases, 6 bases remained unmatched. The CDR3 has 16 amino acids. CDR1 is SNHLY and CDR2 is FYNNEI in the germline V gene. The CDR3 is CASSPRTGSNTGELFF. In DNA, the CDR3 is TGTGCCAGCAGCCCTCGGACAGGGTCGAACACCGGGGAGCTGTTTTTT. Full variable domain (rest looked up from reference TRBV2 and TRBJ2-2): EPEVTQTPSHQVTQMGQEVILRCVPISNHLYFYWYRQILGQKVEFLVSFYNNEISEKSEIFDDQFSVERPDGSNFTLKIRSTKLEDSAMYFCASSPRTGSNTGELFFGEGSRLTVL.

The chain combines TRBV2 with TRBJ2-3; 8 bases map to TRBD2. The CDR3 extends over 16 amino acids. Per the germline V gene, CDR1 is SNHLY and CDR2 is FYNNEI. V was clipped by 3 bases and J by 2 bases; unmatched bases: 7. The CDR3 sequence is CASSDGRGVPTDTQYF. DNA of the CDR3: TGTGCCAGCAGTGACGGGCGGGGGGTCCCCACAGATACGCAGTATTTT.

The chain links TRBV12-3 or TRBV12-4 to TRBJ1-4; D might be TRBD1 (5 bases). This CDR3 spans 14 amino acids. The V gene lost 5 bases and the J gene lost 13 bases, with 20 bases spanning the gap. The CDR3 loop is CASSPNPTVSGLFF. DNA for the CDR3: TGTGCCAGCAGTCCAAACCCGACAGTCAGCGGACTGTTTTTT.